This T cell receptor beta chain was recovered during a study of cytomegalovirus exposure and HLA in healthy donors. Study-wide background: A later analysis reported the same platform for the 110 or so validation repertoires and the approximately 700 first-cohort repertoires.

Study conclusions and caveats: It was confirmed in vitro that three of the CMV-associated chains were specific for CMV antigens. TCR clusters originating in the first cohort tended to co-occur in the 110 or so validation repertoires, according to a later analysis. There were around 160 TCR beta chains listed as cytomegalovirus-associated.

The CDR3 covers 15 residues. The V gene's germline CDR1 is SGDLS and CDR2 YYNGEE. V dropped 1 base and J dropped 4 bases, with 11 bases sitting between them. This table comes from immunoSEQ multiplex PCR, and its TCRdb copy is limited to in-frame clones, with some not included. Of some 140,000 clones detected, approximately 84% appear once; the ten largest clones hold approximately 1.4%. Of note for this clone: Antigen unknown.

The TCR originated in a woman aged 30 to 39 in good health and CMV-seronegative. The J gene is TRBJ2-2, the V gene TRBV9; perhaps TRBD1 as D (6 bases). Source material: PBMCs. The CDR3 sequence is CASSVSRGGTGELFF. CDR3 nucleotide sequence: TGTGCCAGCAGCGTATCCAGGGGCGGCACCGGGGAGCTGTTTTTT.